This T cell receptor beta chain was observed in a study of metastatic and nonmetastatic thyroid tumors. This clone has ten or more counts. From the PCR reads, TCRdb re-called clones with MiXCR. This sample has about 93,000 clones, with roughly 12% found just once. No patient received treatment before thyroid surgery. This TCR derives from a female donor with papillary thyroid cancer or a benign thyroid nodule (not recorded which). Some clones in this sample may be carry-over from other donors' samples. Source material: blood.

CDR3 in amino acids: CASSVGGGQGFEQYF. In DNA, the CDR3 is TGTGCCAGCAGCGTAGGAGGGGGACAGGGATTCGAGCAGTACTTC. This chain joins TRBV9 and TRBJ2-7, with 9 bases fitting TRBD1. The germline CDR1 and CDR2 sequences are SGDLS and YYNGEE. Losses at the gene ends were 0 bases for V and 6 bases for J; bases not matched to a gene: 7. The CDR3 loop spans 15 amino acids.